A single sample gave rise to the 20 T cell receptor beta chains below, sequenced in a study of Graves' ophthalmopathy and Graves' hyperthyroidism. RNA transcripts were the source from which TCR beta CDR3 regions were amplified. RT-PCR with HTBI primers came first, then second-round multiplex PCR. TCRdb passed the multiplex PCR reads through MiXCR, listing each CDR3 protein once. The top ten clones hold roughly 1.4% of a sample with 350,000 to 400,000 distinct CDR3 sequences, about a sixth of them seen once. The sample taken for sequencing was peripheral blood. These receptors were taken from a woman between 18 and 30 years old with Graves' ophthalmopathy.

This clonotype was recorded many times. This rearrangement joins TRBV5-6 to TRBJ1-6, with D unresolved. The CDR3 has 14 amino acids. V was cut by 4 bases and J by 8 bases, with 13 bases left in between. Looked up from germline, CDR1 is SGHDT and CDR2 is YYEEEE. Here the CDR3 DNA reads TGTGCCAGCAGCCTTGGTACACGGGATTCACCCCTCCACTTT. Protein: CASSLGTRDSPLHF.

Many counts were recorded for this clonotype. The chain employs TRBV6-1 and TRBJ2-5; possibly TRBD2 for D (5 bases). The CDR3 totals 15 residues. V was clipped by 7 bases and J by 4 bases, with 19 bases between them. CDR1 MNHNS and CDR2 SASEGT come from the germline V gene. The CDR3 is CASKLGSSTRETQYF. CDR3 nucleotide sequence: TGTGCCAGCAAACTAGGGTCTAGCACCCGAGAGACCCAGTACTTC.

This clonotype came up many times. The chain uses TRBV27 and TRBJ2-7; no clear D gene. CDR1 MNHEY and CDR2 SMNVEV come from the germline V gene (reference sequence). V was pared by 1 base and J by 5 bases, with 9 bases between. The CDR3 runs to 13 residues. CDR3 region: CASSLLEGHEQYF. In DNA, the CDR3 is TGTGCCAGCAGTTTATTGGAAGGGCACGAGCAGTACTTC.

This clonotype was detected ten times or more. This chain connects TRBV3-1 to TRBJ2-5; D not resolved. The germline V and J ends were trimmed by 4 bases and 4 bases, with 7 bases remaining between them. From germline, CDR1 is LGHDT and CDR2 YNNKEL (reference sequence). The CDR3 is made up of 12 amino acids. Here the CDR3 DNA reads TGTGCCAGCAGCCTATTGACAGAGACCCAGTACTTC. Its protein product is CASSLLTETQYF.

This clonotype occurred many times. This sequence joins TRBV5-6 and TRBJ2-5, with 12 bases lining up with TRBD2. CDR1 and CDR2 from the germline V gene are SGHDT and YYEEEE. This CDR3 comprises 16 residues. V was pared by 4 bases and J by 4 bases, with 8 bases of the junction left unmatched. Written as DNA, the CDR3 is TGTGCCAGCAGCCTGACTAGCGGGAGATCAGCAGAGACCCAGTACTTC. This translates into CASSLTSGRSAETQYF.

This clonotype has a count of ten or more. V is TRBV30 and J is TRBJ2-2; D possibly corresponds to TRBD2 (5 bases). The V end was cut by 3 bases, the J end by 6 bases, with 14 bases between. This CDR3 comprises 14 residues. The germline V gene encodes CDR1 GTSNPN and CDR2 SVGIG (reference sequence). The CDR3 bases are TGTGCCTGGAGGTTCGGGAACCTGGCCGGGGAGCTGTTTTTT. Amino acid sequence: CAWRFGNLAGELFF.

This clonotype was picked up many times. This sequence joins TRBV28 and TRBJ1-1; 11 positions match TRBD1. Looked up from germline, CDR1 is MDHEN and CDR2 is SYDVKM. J was trimmed by 10 bases and V by 5 bases; bases with no gene match: 18. This CDR3 comprises 17 residues. The CDR3 region has the DNA TGTGCCAGCAGTCCTCTCTTAGGGGGGACAGGGGGAAGAACAGCTTTCTTT. Its translation is CASSPLLGGTGGRTAFF.

V usage is TRBV2 and J usage is TRBJ1-5, with D tentatively TRBD1 (6 bases). V was pared by 5 bases and J by 6 bases, with 14 bases between. Germline V CDR1 and CDR2: SNHLY, FYNNEI. The CDR3 spans 14 residues. The CDR3 sequence is CASSFNRDSQPQHF. CDR3 DNA: TGTGCCAGCAGTTTTAACAGGGATAGTCAGCCCCAGCATTTT.

This clonotype was observed many times. The gene calls are TRBV2 and TRBJ2-7; 10 bases line up with TRBD2. The CDR3 contains 15 residues. Germline CDR1 reads SNHLY; CDR2 reads FYNNEI. The trim removed 4 bases at V and 4 bases at J, leaving 7 bases unmatched. The CDR3 region has the DNA TGTGCCAGCAGTGTCGGGACTAGCGATAAATACGAGCAGTACTTC. Translating it yields CASSVGTSDKYEQYF.

This rearrangement joins TRBV11-2 to TRBJ2-3, with 8 bases aligning to TRBD2. This CDR3 is built from 20 residues. V shed 0 bases, J shed 0 bases, and the junction held 14 bases outside the gene matches. Germline V lookup: CDR1 SGHAT, CDR2 FQNNGV. The chain's CDR3 is CASSLENLGGGRLSTDTQYF. In DNA, the CDR3 is TGTGCCAGCAGCTTAGAAAATCTCGGGGGGGGCCGGTTAAGCACAGATACGCAGTATTTT.

This clonotype was seen at least ten times. The gene calls are TRBV4-2 and TRBJ2-2; 13 nucleotides match TRBD2. This CDR3 region has 20 residues. V gave up 5 bases and J gave up 0 bases; unmatched junction bases: 12. Germline values: CDR1 LGHNA, CDR2 YNFKEQ. CDR3 bases: TGTGCCAGCAGCGAACCCTGGACTAGCGGGGGTGGACCGAACACCGGGGAGCTGTTTTTT. Its translation: CASSEPWTSGGGPNTGELFF.

This clonotype was seen many times. The V and J genes are TRBV6-2 or TRBV6-3 and TRBJ1-3, with TRBD1 as a possible D gene (6 bases). Germline V lookup: CDR1 MNHEY, CDR2 SVGEGT. The V end lost 4 bases, the J end lost 1 base, and 20 bases lay between the germline ends. The CDR3 totals 18 residues. CDR3 region: CASSCDIARGLSGNTIYF. CDR3 in DNA: TGTGCCAGCAGTTGCGACATCGCCAGGGGTTTATCTGGAAACACCATATATTTT.

The table lists this clonotype with a few counts. This chain connects TRBV7-2 to TRBJ2-5; maybe TRBD1 (5 bases). The CDR3 contains 15 residues. The germline gives CDR1 SGHTA, CDR2 FQGNSA. Trimming removed 0 bases from V and 2 bases from J, with 10 bases in between. The CDR3 DNA is TGTGCCAGCAGCTTAGCAGGGGTTGGACAAGAGACCCAGTACTTC. It is translated as CASSLAGVGQETQYF.

This clonotype showed up many times. V gene TRBV9 combines with J gene TRBJ1-5; D is ambiguous. V lost 3 bases and J lost 0, with 19 bases in between. This CDR3 comprises 18 residues. The germline V gene has CDR1 SGDLS and CDR2 YYNGEE. The chain's CDR3 is CASSAPFFSGGSNQPQHF. CDR3 DNA: TGTGCCAGCAGCGCCCCCTTTTTTTCGGGAGGTAGCAATCAGCCCCAGCATTTT. Full variable domain (rest looked up from reference TRBV9 and TRBJ1-5): DSGVTQTPKHLITATGQRVTLRCSPRSGDLSVYWYQQSLDQGLQFLIQYYNGEERAKGNILERFSAQQFPDLHSELNLSSLELGDSALYFCASSAPFFSGGSNQPQHFGDGTRLSIL.

This clonotype was recorded many times. This chain uses TRBV4-1 with TRBJ1-5; tentative D call: TRBD1 (5 bases). CDR3 length: 15 residues. Deletions cut 1 base from V and 1 base from J, with 8 bases between. Germline V gives CDR1 MGHRA, CDR2 YSYEKL. CDR3 coding DNA: TGCGCCAGCAGCCAAGTGGGACGGAGCAATCAGCCCCAGCATTTT. Translated: CASSQVGRSNQPQHF.

This clonotype was seen many times. This chain uses TRBV7-2 with TRBJ2-5; TRBD1 or TRBD2 may be the D gene (5 bases each). The length of the CDR3 is 13 residues. CDR1 is SGHTA, CDR2 FQGNSA, per germline. V was trimmed by 5 bases and J by 5 bases, leaving 12 bases between them. CDR3 region: CASSTRGAETQYF. CDR3 bases: TGTGCCAGCAGCACCAGAGGGGCCGAGACCCAGTACTTC.

Points on this clonotype: A much larger clone sits a single nucleotide away, making a read error possible. Since the CDR3 does not end with the conserved phenylalanine or tryptophan, this likely comes from a read error. The genes are TRBV3-1 and TRBJ1-2, with TRBD1 matching 12 bases. Germline V gene data show CDR1 as LGHDT and CDR2 as YNNKEL (reference sequence). There are 16 residues in the CDR3. V lost 1 base to trimming and J lost 6 bases; unmatched junction nucleotides: 6. The CDR3 nucleotides read TGTGCCAGCAGCCAAGTAGGGGACAGGGGGCTTGATGGCTACACCCTC. Its translation: CASSQVGDRGLDGYTL.

This chain connects TRBV12-3 or TRBV12-4 to TRBJ2-5; possibly TRBD2 for D (5 bases). The CDR3 covers 13 residues. V lost 4 bases to trimming and J lost 7 bases, with 13 bases between them. CDR3 amino acids: CASSYPLRGTQYF. The CDR3 DNA reads as TGTGCCAGCAGTTACCCTCTCCGGGGGACCCAGTACTTC.

This clonotype has ten or more counts. The rearrangement joins TRBV11-1 to TRBJ2-5, with a weak D call TRBD1 (5 bases). V was trimmed by 5 bases and J by 2 bases, leaving 18 bases between them. The CDR3 has 16 amino acids. Germline V CDR1 and CDR2: SGHAT, FQDESV (reference sequence). This CDR3 is CASSLGQGAKQETQYF. The CDR3 nucleotides are TGTGCCAGCAGCCTCGGGCAGGGCGCAAAGCAAGAGACCCAGTACTTC.

This clonotype has at least ten counts. The genes are TRBV7-3 and TRBJ2-7; unclear D gene. Germline V gives CDR1 SGHTA, CDR2 FQGTGA. The CDR3 contains 17 residues. V was clipped by 5 bases and J by 5 bases, with 25 bases between them. The CDR3 DNA reads TGTGCCAGCAGCCTAAACCCTTCGGTTCCGGGTATGAACGAGCAGTACTTC. It is translated as CASSLNPSVPGMNEQYF.